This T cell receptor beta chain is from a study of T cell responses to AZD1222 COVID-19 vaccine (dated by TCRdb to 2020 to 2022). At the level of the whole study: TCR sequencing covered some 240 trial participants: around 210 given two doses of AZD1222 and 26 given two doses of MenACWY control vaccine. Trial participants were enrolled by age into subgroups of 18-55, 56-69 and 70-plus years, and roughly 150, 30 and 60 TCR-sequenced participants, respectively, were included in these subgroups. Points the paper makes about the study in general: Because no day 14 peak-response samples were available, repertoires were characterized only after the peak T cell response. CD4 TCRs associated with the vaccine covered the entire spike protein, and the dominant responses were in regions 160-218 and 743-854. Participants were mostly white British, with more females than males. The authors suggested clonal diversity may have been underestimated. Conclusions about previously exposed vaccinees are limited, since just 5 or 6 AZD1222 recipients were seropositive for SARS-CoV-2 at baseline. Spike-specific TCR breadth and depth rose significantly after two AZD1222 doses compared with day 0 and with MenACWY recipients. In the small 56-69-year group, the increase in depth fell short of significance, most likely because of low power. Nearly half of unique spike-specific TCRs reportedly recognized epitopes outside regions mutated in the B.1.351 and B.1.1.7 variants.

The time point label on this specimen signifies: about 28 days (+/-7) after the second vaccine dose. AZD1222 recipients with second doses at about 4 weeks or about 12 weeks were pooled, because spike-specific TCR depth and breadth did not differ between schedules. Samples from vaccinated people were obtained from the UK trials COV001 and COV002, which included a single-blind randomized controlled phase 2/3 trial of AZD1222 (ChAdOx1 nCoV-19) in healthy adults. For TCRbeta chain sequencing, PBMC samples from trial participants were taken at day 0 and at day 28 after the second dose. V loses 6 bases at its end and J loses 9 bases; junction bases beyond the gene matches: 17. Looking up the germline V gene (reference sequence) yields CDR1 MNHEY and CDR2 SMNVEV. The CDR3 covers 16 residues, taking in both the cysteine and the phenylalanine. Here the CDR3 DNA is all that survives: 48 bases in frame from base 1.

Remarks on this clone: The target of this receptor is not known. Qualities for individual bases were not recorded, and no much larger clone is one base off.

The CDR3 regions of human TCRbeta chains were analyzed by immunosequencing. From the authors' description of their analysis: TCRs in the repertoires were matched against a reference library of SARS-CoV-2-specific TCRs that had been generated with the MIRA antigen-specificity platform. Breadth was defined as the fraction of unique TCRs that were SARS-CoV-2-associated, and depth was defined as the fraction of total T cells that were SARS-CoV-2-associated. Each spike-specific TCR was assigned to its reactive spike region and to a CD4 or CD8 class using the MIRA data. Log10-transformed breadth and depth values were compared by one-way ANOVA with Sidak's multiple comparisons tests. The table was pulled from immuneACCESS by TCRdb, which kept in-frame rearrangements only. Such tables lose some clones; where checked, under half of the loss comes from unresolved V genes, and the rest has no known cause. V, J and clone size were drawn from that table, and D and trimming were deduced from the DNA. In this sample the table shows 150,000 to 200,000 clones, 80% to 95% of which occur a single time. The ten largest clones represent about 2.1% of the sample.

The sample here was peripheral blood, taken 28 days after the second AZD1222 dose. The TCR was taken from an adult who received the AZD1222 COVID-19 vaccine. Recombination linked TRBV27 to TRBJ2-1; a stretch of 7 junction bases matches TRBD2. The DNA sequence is TGTGCCAGCAGGCCCTTGTCGACTAGCCGTGTTTCTGAGCAGTTCTTC. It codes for CASRPLSTSRVSEQFF.